The 22 T cell receptor beta chains given below trace back to one sample, sequenced in a study of early T cells in non-severe SARS-CoV-2 infection. TCRdb called the 5' RACE reads again in MiXCR, with one record for every CDR3 protein. Counted here are more than 95,000 distinct CDR3 sequences, 16% occurring once; the ten biggest clones make up roughly 1.3%. Sequencing was done on a sample of whole blood. These receptor sequences come from an adult who was a healthcare worker with PCR-confirmed SARS-CoV-2 infection or an uninfected control (not recorded which).

There are many counts of this clonotype. The chain joins TRBV7-2 to TRBJ2-3; D perhaps matches TRBD2 (5 bases). The V gene lost 5 bases and the J gene lost 7 bases, with 31 bases spanning the gap. This CDR3 contains 19 residues. Germline V gene lookup returns CDR1 SGHTA and CDR2 FQGNSA. CDR3 bases: TGTGCCAGCAGCGCTAACTCACCCCCCGGCGGACTCCTCACTTATACGCAGTATTTT. Translating gives CASSANSPPGGLLTYTQYF. The whole variable domain, filled in from reference TRBV7-2 and TRBJ2-3, reads GAGVSQSPSNKVTEKGKDVELRCDPISGHTALYWYRQSLGQGLEFLIYFQGNSAPDKSGLPSDRFSAERTGGSVSTLTIQRTQQEDSAVYLCASSANSPPGGLLTYTQYFGPGTRLTVL.

This sequence joins TRBV29-1 and TRBJ2-3; the D gene is possibly TRBD1 (5 bases). This CDR3 has 12 amino acids. Trimming removed 6 bases at V and 3 bases at J, with 10 bases between. Germline CDR1 and CDR2: SQVTM and ANQGSEA. CDR3 in DNA: TGCAGCGTGAGGAAGGGGACAGATACGCAGTATTTT. Residues: CSVRKGTDTQYF.

The chain recombines TRBV6-6 with TRBJ1-5; a possible D gene is TRBD1 (5 bases). CDR1 is MNHNY, CDR2 SVGAGI, per germline (reference sequence). The CDR3 is made up of 12 amino acids. V lost 8 bases, J lost 13 bases, and 18 bases lay in between. CDR3: CASCSYQEGQHF. The CDR3 nucleotides are TGTGCCAGCTGTAGTTACCAGGAGGGGCAGCATTTT.

This sequence joins TRBV28 and TRBJ2-1; D might be TRBD1 or TRBD2, each matching 5 bases. Germline loops: CDR1 MDHEN, CDR2 SYDVKM. V was clipped by 0 bases and J by 0 bases, with 12 bases between them. The CDR3 sequence is 17 residues long. CDR3 in DNA: TGTGCCAGCAGTTTATGGGGACGGCGAAGCTCCTACAATGAGCAGTTCTTC. Its protein product is CASSLWGRRSSYNEQFF.

This clonotype appeared many times. The genes are TRBV28 and TRBJ2-1; D unresolved. The germline gives CDR1 MDHEN, CDR2 SYDVKM. The CDR3 covers 11 residues. V lost 2 bases and J lost 12, with 8 bases in between. The CDR3 sequence is CASSLESRQFF. The CDR3, as DNA: TGTGCCAGCAGTTTAGAAAGCCGGCAGTTCTTC. The full variable domain, rest sourced from reference TRBV28 and TRBJ2-1, is DVKVTQSSRYLVKRTGEKVFLECVQDMDHENMFWYRQDPGLGLRLIYFSYDVKMKEKGDIPEGYSVSREKKERFSLILESASTNQTSMYLCASSLESRQFFGPGTRLTVL.

The rearrangement joins TRBV28 to TRBJ2-6; D might be TRBD1 (6 bases). In germline, CDR1 is MDHEN, CDR2 SYDVKM. Trimming left V 3 bases short and J 4 bases short, with 10 bases between. The CDR3 loop spans 15 amino acids. The CDR3 coding sequence is TGTGCCAGCAGTTTTAGGGGGACCGGGGCCAACGTCCTGACTTTC. Residues: CASSFRGTGANVLTF.

J is TRBJ2-1 and V is TRBV7-9; no reliable D call. Germline loops: CDR1 SEHNR, CDR2 FQNEAQ (reference sequence). V was trimmed by 2 bases and J by 5 bases, leaving 7 bases between them. CDR3 length: 13 residues. This chain's CDR3 is CASSLYQNNEQFF. CDR3 nucleotide sequence: TGTGCCAGCAGCTTATATCAGAACAATGAGCAGTTCTTC.

V usage is TRBV29-1 and J usage is TRBJ2-1, with TRBD1 matching 8 bases. V was clipped by 6 bases and J by 4 bases; unmatched bases: 11. The CDR3 contains 15 residues. Germline CDR1 SQVTM, CDR2 ANQGSEA. The CDR3 here is CSVARQGQGYNEQFF. In DNA, the CDR3 is TGCAGCGTCGCGAGACAGGGGCAGGGGTACAATGAGCAGTTCTTC.

This sequence joins TRBV7-2 and TRBJ2-2; the match to TRBD1 covers 9 bases. The V gene end was trimmed by 2 bases and the J gene end by 5 bases; junction bases not matched to a gene: 6. CDR1 SGHTA and CDR2 FQGNSA come from the germline V gene. The CDR3 has 16 residues. The CDR3: CASSLNGDRVTGELFF. In nucleotides, the CDR3 is TGTGCCAGCAGCTTAAACGGGGACAGGGTTACCGGGGAGCTGTTTTTT.

As concerns this clonotype: Germline is not matched at one junction end, which may reflect a read error. The chain uses TRBV7-2 and TRBJ1-1, with D possibly matching TRBD1 (5 bases). CDR3 length: 14 amino acids. The germline V gene encodes CDR1 SGHTA and CDR2 FQGNSA. Here the CDR3 reads CASSLVRANTEVFF. CDR3 in DNA: TGTGCCAGCAGCTTAGTCAGGGCGAACACTGAAGTTTTCTTT.

This clonotype appeared a few times. The chain is built from TRBV2 and TRBJ1-2; 10 bases line up with TRBD1. With 11 bases clipped from V and 0 bases from J, the junction kept 9 bases outside the gene matches. Looked up from germline, CDR1 is SNHLY and CDR2 is FYNNEI. CDR3 size: 15 residues. The chain's CDR3 is CADRQGAGTNYGYTF. The CDR3 coding sequence is TGTGCCGACAGACAGGGGGCCGGGACTAACTATGGCTACACCTTC.

The CDR3 region is CATSSVPPLAHSYEQYF. The CDR3 DNA sequence: TGTGCCACCAGCAGTGTTCCGCCGCTAGCGCACTCCTACGAGCAGTACTTC. V is TRBV15 and J is TRBJ2-7, with D possibly TRBD2 on 6 matching bases. From germline, CDR1 is LNHNV and CDR2 YYDKDF (reference sequence). Trimming took 3 bases from V and 0 from J, leaving 18 bases between them. The CDR3 runs to 17 residues.

This clonotype appeared a few times. The V gene is TRBV6-5, the J gene TRBJ2-7; D gene ambiguous. CDR1 and CDR2 from the germline V gene are MNHEY and SVGAGI. V shed 8 bases and J shed 2 bases, with 10 bases lying between them. This CDR3 has 12 residues. This CDR3 is CASESTTYEQYF. The DNA for the CDR3 is TGTGCCAGCGAAAGCACGACCTACGAGCAGTACTTC.

This clonotype was detected a few times. The V call is TRBV2, the J call TRBJ2-3; a weak D match, TRBD2 (5 bases). The CDR3 is made up of 14 amino acids. The germline V gene encodes CDR1 SNHLY and CDR2 FYNNEI. Trimming removed 3 bases from V and 2 bases from J, with 9 bases in between. The CDR3 bases are TGTGCCAGCAGTGACTCACGGGACACAGATACGCAGTATTTT. The encoded protein is CASSDSRDTDTQYF.

This clonotype was seen more than once but under ten times. This chain connects TRBV11-2 to TRBJ2-7; 7 bases fit TRBD1. CDR1 and CDR2 from the germline V gene are SGHAT and FQNNGV. The CDR3 is made up of 14 amino acids. Trimming took 0 bases from V and 4 from J; bases not matched to a gene: 3. The CDR3 bases are TGTGCCAGCAGCTTAGAAAGGGGGCTATACGAGCAGTACTTC. Amino acids: CASSLERGLYEQYF.

The rearrangement uses TRBV7-2 and TRBJ2-3, with 7 positions matching TRBD1. Trimming took 5 bases from V and 2 from J; bases not matched to a gene: 10. Germline V lookup: CDR1 SGHTA, CDR2 FQGNSA. The CDR3 has 16 residues. Here the CDR3 DNA reads TGTGCCAGCAGCCCTCGTCGGGGACAGATCACAGATACGCAGTATTTT. It codes for CASSPRRGQITDTQYF.

This clonotype was observed a handful of times. The chain recombines TRBV29-1 with TRBJ2-1; TRBD2 matches 11 bases. CDR3 size: 14 residues. Trimming removed 8 bases from V and 8 bases from J; junction bases left unmatched: 11. Germline-derived CDR1 and CDR2 are SQVTM and ANQGSEA. DNA of the CDR3: TGCAGCTCACCCATAGCGGGAGGGCTGGATGAGCAGTTCTTC. This codes for CSSPIAGGLDEQFF.

CDR3 DNA sequence: TGTGCCAGCAGTTTATTGGGAATCTCTCAGCCCCAGCATTTT. It is translated as CASSLLGISQPQHF. V and J are TRBV28 and TRBJ1-5, with D uncertain. V shed 1 base and J shed 6 bases, with 10 bases lying between them. Germline V CDR1 and CDR2: MDHEN, SYDVKM. This CDR3 is built from 14 residues.

This chain connects TRBV7-2 to TRBJ1-1; no firm D call. There are 13 residues in the CDR3. In germline, CDR1 is SGHTA, CDR2 FQGNSA. V lost 5 bases, J lost 1 base, and 8 bases lay in between. The CDR3 DNA is TGTGCCAGCAGCCCGCGACAGAACACTGAAGCTTTCTTT. Translating gives CASSPRQNTEAFF.

This clonotype was seen many times. The V call is TRBV18, the J call TRBJ1-2, with D possibly matching TRBD1 (5 bases). CDR3 size: 15 residues. The germline V and J ends were trimmed by 3 bases and 5 bases, with 16 bases remaining between them. Germline V CDR1 and CDR2: KGHSH, LQKENI. In DNA form, the CDR3 reads TGTGCCAGCTCACCGGGCGTCACAGGCCCTTATGGCTACACCTTC. The encoded protein is CASSPGVTGPYGYTF.

This clonotype occurred many times. The chain joins TRBV28 to TRBJ1-3; D uncertain. The CDR3 runs 14 residues. Germline V lookup: CDR1 MDHEN, CDR2 SYDVKM. V was cut by 3 bases and J by 0 bases, with 6 bases left in between. Here the CDR3 reads CASSFTVSGNTIYF. The DNA of the CDR3 is TGTGCCAGCAGTTTTACAGTCTCTGGAAACACCATATATTTT.

This clonotype was detected only a few times. The gene calls are TRBV27 and TRBJ2-3; TRBD1 might be the D (6 bases). The germline V gene encodes CDR1 MNHEY and CDR2 SMNVEV (reference sequence). The V end was cut by 3 bases, the J end by 0 bases, with 10 bases between. CDR3 size: 15 residues. The CDR3 nucleotides read TGTGCCAGCAGTTTCAGGGGACCTAGCACAGATACGCAGTATTTT. Protein sequence: CASSFRGPSTDTQYF.